These 12 T cell receptor beta chains came from one sample sequenced in a study of T-cell memory formation after mild COVID-19. TCRdb reanalysed the 5' RACE reads using MiXCR and keeps one entry per CDR3 protein. The table has 150,000 to 200,000 distinct CDR3 sequences, around 30% seen once. Source material: PBMCs or a T cell subset sorted from them (not recorded which). Source of these receptors: an adult woman who had mild COVID-19 (a few samples of this study predate the infection). Cell type and time point are not known.

The chain is built from TRBV3-1 and TRBJ2-2; 11 positions agree with TRBD2. Losses at the gene ends were 3 bases for V and 6 bases for J; bases not matched to a gene: 6. This CDR3 comprises 16 residues. Germline V gives CDR1 LGHDT, CDR2 YNNKEL (reference sequence). CDR3 coding DNA: TGTGCCAGCAGCCAGAGTCCACTAGCGGGAGCCGGGGAGCTGTTTTTT. Protein sequence: CASSQSPLAGAGELFF.

The chain uses TRBV5-1 and TRBJ1-2; no firm D call. V was pared by 0 bases and J by 3 bases, with 12 bases between. The CDR3 runs to 15 residues. In germline, CDR1 is SGHRS, CDR2 YFSETQ. The CDR3 sequence is CASSLERLGDYGYTF. CDR3 bases: TGCGCCAGCAGCTTGGAGCGTCTCGGGGACTATGGCTACACCTTC.

This chain joins TRBV9 and TRBJ1-1, with D perhaps TRBD1 (6 bases). The CDR3 totals 15 residues. Trimming stripped 4 bases from V and 4 bases from J, with 17 bases between. CDR1 and CDR2 from the germline V gene are SGDLS and YYNGEE. CDR3 sequence: CASSLGAGVGTEAFF. DNA of the CDR3: TGTGCCAGCAGCCTGGGAGCAGGGGTGGGCACTGAAGCTTTCTTT.

This clonotype has only a few counts. The genes are TRBV5-1 and TRBJ2-1; 12 nucleotides line up with TRBD2. This CDR3 has 17 residues. Germline trimming cut 3 bases from V and 8 bases from J; bases unmatched to any gene: 12. Germline-derived CDR1 and CDR2 are SGHRS and YFSETQ. CDR3 DNA sequence: TGCGCCAGCAGCTCAGGACTAGCGGGGCTCCTATCCGATGAGCAGTTCTTC. Translating it yields CASSSGLAGLLSDEQFF.

The chain joins TRBV6-5 to TRBJ2-7, with 11 positions matching TRBD1. The trim removed 2 bases at V and 0 bases at J, leaving 3 bases unmatched. The CDR3 spans 16 residues. Germline lookup yields CDR1 MNHEY and CDR2 SVGAGI. CDR3 residues: CASSYDGTGGSYEQYF. CDR3 DNA: TGTGCCAGCAGTTACGACGGGACAGGGGGCTCCTACGAGCAGTACTTC.

The chain links TRBV7-2 to TRBJ2-7; 12 bases match TRBD1. Germline values: CDR1 SGHTA, CDR2 FQGNSA. V dropped 5 bases and J dropped 6; count of bases not matched to a gene: 8. The CDR3 is 15 amino acids. The chain's CDR3 is CASSPTGTGGSEQYF. CDR3 coding DNA: TGTGCCAGCAGCCCCACCGGGACAGGGGGCAGCGAGCAGTACTTC.

The rearrangement joins TRBV7-8 to TRBJ2-1, with 11 bases fitting TRBD2. This CDR3 region has 15 residues. Germline CDR1 reads SGHVS; CDR2 reads FQNEAQ. V trimming: 11 bases; J trimming: 1 base; junction bases outside the gene matches: 7. CDR3 residues: CASASGGFSYNEQFF. CDR3 bases: TGTGCCTCCGCTAGCGGGGGGTTTTCCTACAATGAGCAGTTCTTC.

The sample holds a few counts of this clonotype. The V call is TRBV6-2 or TRBV6-3, the J call TRBJ2-3, with D unclear. The CDR3 is 12 amino acids. CDR1 and CDR2 (germline): MNHEY, SVGEGT. Trimming left V 10 bases short and J 4 bases short, with 12 bases between. The CDR3 DNA follows: TGTGCCATAGGTTTTCGGGCAGATACGCAGTATTTT. As protein: CAIGFRADTQYF.

Only a few counts were recorded for this clonotype. The J gene is TRBJ2-7, the V gene TRBV25-1; 9 bases are a match to TRBD1. The CDR3 sequence is 14 residues long. Germline V CDR1 and CDR2: MGHDK, SYGVNS. V shed 4 bases and J 3 bases; nucleotides not matched to a gene: 4. The CDR3 coding sequence is TGTGCCAGCAGTGTTCCGGGACAGGGCTACGAGCAGTACTTC. It translates to CASSVPGQGYEQYF.

This sequence joins TRBV12-3 or TRBV12-4 and TRBJ2-5; 8 positions match TRBD2. With V trimmed by 5 bases and J by 6 bases, 11 bases remained unmatched. CDR3 size: 15 residues. CDR3: CASSLDGGAVKTQYF. The CDR3 bases are TGTGCCAGCAGTCTCGACGGGGGGGCCGTGAAGACCCAGTACTTC.

V is TRBV20-1 and J is TRBJ2-7; 9 bases are shared with TRBD2. With V trimmed by 1 base and J by 6 bases, 10 bases remained unmatched. The CDR3 has 15 residues. Germline values: CDR1 DFQATT, CDR2 SNEGSKA (reference sequence). The CDR3 here is CSARVTSGPLGEQYF. The DNA of the CDR3 is TGCAGTGCTAGAGTAACTAGCGGGCCGCTGGGCGAGCAGTACTTC.

This sequence joins TRBV7-6 and TRBJ2-1; D gene ambiguous. The CDR3 has 14 residues. Germline assignment: CDR1 SGHVS and CDR2 FNYEAQ. The V end was cut by 4 bases, the J end by 4 bases, with 11 bases between. Written as DNA, the CDR3 is TGTGCCAGCAGCTCCCGCGCCCTTTACAATGAGCAGTTCTTC. Its protein product is CASSSRALYNEQFF.